Listed below are T cell receptor beta chains from one sample, sequenced in a study of T-cell memory formation after mild COVID-19. TCRdb recomputed calls from the 5' RACE reads with MiXCR, one row per CDR3 protein. Among approximately 150,000 distinct CDR3 sequences listed, approximately 13% were seen once. The source material was PBMCs or a T cell subset sorted from them (not recorded which). Receptors were obtained from a man in his late teens or twenties who had mild COVID-19 (a few samples of this study predate the infection). Cell type and time point are not known. Both conserved end residues are part of each CDR3. The D gene is left open where the match is weak.

16	NA	TRBJ2-7	TRBV20-1	CSARDPRGGGNDEQYF
15	NA	TRBJ2-1	TRBV4-1	CASAGGRAPVGEQFF
16	NA	TRBJ1-2	TRBV4-1	CASSQGLDWVIYGYTF
14	TRBD2	TRBJ2-1	TRBV7-6	CASSLGWLAGAPFF
13	NA	TRBJ1-1	TRBV2	CASSSEIGTEAFF
15	TRBD2	TRBJ2-2	TRBV7-8	CASSPRTSGGGELFF
14	NA	TRBJ2-5	TRBV5-1	CASSFVGGTETQYF
14	NA	TRBJ1-1	TRBV6-5	CASSYWQTNTEAFF
13	NA	TRBJ1-3	TRBV19	CASSRTAGNTIYF
16	TRBD2	TRBJ2-5	TRBV24-1	CATSDSIDGGGETQYF
16	TRBD1	TRBJ2-2	TRBV24-1	CATSDGGQGKTGELFF
13	NA	TRBJ2-3	TRBV7-3	CASSLYYTDTQYF
16	NA	TRBJ2-6	TRBV7-2	CASSLAVQAGANVLTF
15	TRBD1	TRBJ1-6	TRBV7-2	CASSLVGDREIPLHF
13	NA	TRBJ1-1	TRBV12-3/TRBV12-4	CASTLSRSTEAFF
12	NA	TRBJ2-1	TRBV7-9	CASSVIGREQFF
14	TRBD1	TRBJ2-1	TRBV29-1	CSVARGQSYNEQFF
11	NA	TRBJ1-1	TRBV20-1	CSARLNTEAFF
12	NA	TRBJ2-1	TRBV20-1	CSARALVNPQFF
15	NA	TRBJ2-1	TRBV5-6	CASSLNQGRYNEQFF
13	NA	TRBJ1-1	TRBV29-1	CSVEGRLNTEAFF
15	TRBD2	TRBJ2-7	TRBV7-9	CASSLGYASGDAQYF
16	NA	TRBJ1-2	TRBV19	CASSMYSTESNYGYTF
16	NA	TRBJ2-6	TRBV5-1	CASSLDLRRGANVLTF
14	NA	TRBJ2-2	TRBV4-3	CASSQRGSGGELFF
14	NA	TRBJ1-2	TRBV5-6	CASSRGPVINGYTF
19	TRBD1	TRBJ2-3	TRBV5-1	CASSLLPPLFGRGPDTQYF
13	NA	TRBJ1-6	TRBV5-1	CASSWDYNSPLHF
15	NA	TRBJ2-4	TRBV28	CASSLGTFSKNIQYF
12	NA	TRBJ2-1	TRBV6-1	CASSPRNNEQFF
13	NA	TRBJ2-5	TRBV7-2	CASSFPVQETQYF
17	TRBD1	TRBJ2-1	TRBV23-1	CASSQPSGTGGNNEQFF
13	NA	TRBJ2-3	TRBV7-7	CASSPRRGDTQYF
17	TRBD2	TRBJ2-3	TRBV5-1	CASSQLARGGIADTQYF
15	NA	TRBJ2-3	TRBV5-1	CASSLGDTSTDTQYF
16	NA	TRBJ2-1	TRBV7-2	CASSFRPNLVLIEQFF
13	NA	TRBJ1-1	TRBV2	CANSRAGNTEAFF
17	NA	TRBJ1-6	TRBV7-9	CASSSGEGNPYNSPLHF
12	TRBD1	TRBJ2-1	TRBV12-3/TRBV12-4	CASSRTGVEQFF
14	TRBD1	TRBJ2-3	TRBV7-3	CASSSPGGADTQYF
12	NA	TRBJ2-1	TRBV3-1	CASGQLGNEQFF
11	NA	TRBJ2-2	TRBV2	CATGITGELFF